Here is one T cell receptor beta chain with its context. Its target is unknown. All donors were Caucasian adults living in Nashville, Tennessee. This entry belongs to a study of shared clonotypes between healthy human individuals. Study conclusions and caveats: Clonotypes which were not shared had lower generation probabilities than clonotypes that all four donors shared.

Genomic DNA from each subset was divided evenly over several immunoSEQ plates. Sequencing was performed with immunoSEQ multiplex PCR; in TCRdb, only in-frame clones are kept and a portion is missing. The data contain over a million clones, over 95% of them singletons. CDR1 and CDR2 from the germline V gene are LGHNA and YNFKEQ. Trimming stripped 4 bases from V and 8 bases from J, with 14 bases between. The CDR3 spans 13 residues. The sequence came from a man aged 25-45 years in good health. Material: naive CD4+ T cells sorted from blood. As to subset: CD45RA+ positively selected. The rearrangement uses TRBV4-2 and TRBJ1-2, with D possibly TRBD1 on 6 matching bases. CDR3 bases: TGTGCCAGCAGCCGGGGCAGGGGAGGCGGCTACACCTTC. Residues: CASSRGRGGGYTF.